What follows is one T cell receptor (beta chain) and its context. Its specificity is unknown. The data were taken from a study of shared clonotypes between healthy human individuals. Losses at the gene ends were 5 bases for V and 5 bases for J; bases not matched to a gene: 11. There are 15 residues in the CDR3. The germline V gene encodes CDR1 SGHTA and CDR2 FQGTGA. In the CD4+ fraction, cells were divided into CD45RA+ naive and CD45RA-negative memory subsets. TCRdb keeps only in-frame clones here, not all; method: immunoSEQ multiplex PCR. Of about 2.5 million clones in the sample, just under 95% were seen once. General study results and limits: Shared clonotypes: roughly 4.7% naive CD4, about 3.3% naive CD8, around 2.4% memory CD4, over 0.3% memory CD8.

Sequenced material: naive CD4+ T cells from PBMCs. Subset here: CD45RA+ positively selected. The chain employs TRBV7-3 and TRBJ2-7; 8 bases align to TRBD2. The source is a man younger than 30 in good health. Some clones in this sample may be carry-over from other donors' samples. The CDR3 DNA is TGTGCCAGCAGCAAGAGCGTGACTAGCGTCGACGAGCAGTACTTC. Translating it yields CASSKSVTSVDEQYF.